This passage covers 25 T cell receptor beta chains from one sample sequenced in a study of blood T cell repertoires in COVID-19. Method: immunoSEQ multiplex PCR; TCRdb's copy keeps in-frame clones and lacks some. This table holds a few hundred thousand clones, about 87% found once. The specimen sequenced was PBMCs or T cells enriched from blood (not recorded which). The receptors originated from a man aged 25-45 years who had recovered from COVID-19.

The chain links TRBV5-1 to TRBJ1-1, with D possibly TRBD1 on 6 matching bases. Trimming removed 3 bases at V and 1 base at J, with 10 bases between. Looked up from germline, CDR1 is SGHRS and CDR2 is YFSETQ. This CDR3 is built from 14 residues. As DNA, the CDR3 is TGCGCCAGCAGCTCAGGGGAATGGAACACTGAAGCTTTCTTT. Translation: CASSSGEWNTEAFF.

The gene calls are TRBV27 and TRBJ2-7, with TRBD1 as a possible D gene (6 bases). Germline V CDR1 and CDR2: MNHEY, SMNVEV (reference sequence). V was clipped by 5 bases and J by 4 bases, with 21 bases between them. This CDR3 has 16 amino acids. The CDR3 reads CASSPSSGHFPYEQYF. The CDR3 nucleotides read TGTGCCAGCAGTCCCTCTTCGGGACACTTTCCATACGAGCAGTACTTC.

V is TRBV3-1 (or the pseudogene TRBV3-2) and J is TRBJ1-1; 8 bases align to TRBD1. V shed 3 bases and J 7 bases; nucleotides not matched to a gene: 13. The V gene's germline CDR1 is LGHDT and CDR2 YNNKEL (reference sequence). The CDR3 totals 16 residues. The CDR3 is CASSQGVDRAPSEAFF. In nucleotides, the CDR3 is TGTGCCAGCAGCCAGGGAGTGGACAGGGCACCCAGTGAAGCTTTCTTT.

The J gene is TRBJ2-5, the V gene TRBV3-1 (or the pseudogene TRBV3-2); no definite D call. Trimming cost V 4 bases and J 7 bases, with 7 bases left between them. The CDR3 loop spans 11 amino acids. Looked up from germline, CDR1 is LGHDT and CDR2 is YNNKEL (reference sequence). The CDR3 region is CASSPSGTQYF. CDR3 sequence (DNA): TGTGCCAGCAGCCCGTCCGGGACCCAGTACTTC.

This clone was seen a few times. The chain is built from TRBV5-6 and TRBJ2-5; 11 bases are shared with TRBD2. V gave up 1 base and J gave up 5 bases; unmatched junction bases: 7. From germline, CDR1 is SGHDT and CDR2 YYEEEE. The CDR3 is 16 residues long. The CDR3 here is CASSLISGGAGETQYF. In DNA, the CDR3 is TGTGCCAGCAGCTTGATTAGCGGGGGGGCCGGCGAGACCCAGTACTTC.

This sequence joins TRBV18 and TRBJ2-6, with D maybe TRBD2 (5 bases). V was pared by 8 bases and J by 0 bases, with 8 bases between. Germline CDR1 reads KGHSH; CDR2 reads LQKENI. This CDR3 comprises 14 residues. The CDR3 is CASPGNSGANVLTF. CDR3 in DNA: TGTGCCAGCCCCGGGAACTCTGGGGCCAACGTCCTGACTTTC. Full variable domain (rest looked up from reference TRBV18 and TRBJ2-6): NAGVMQNPRHLVRRRGQEARLRCSPMKGHSHVYWYRQLPEEGLKFMVYLQKENIIDESGMPKERFSAEFPKEGPSILRIQQVVRGDSAAYFCASPGNSGANVLTFGAGSRLTVL.

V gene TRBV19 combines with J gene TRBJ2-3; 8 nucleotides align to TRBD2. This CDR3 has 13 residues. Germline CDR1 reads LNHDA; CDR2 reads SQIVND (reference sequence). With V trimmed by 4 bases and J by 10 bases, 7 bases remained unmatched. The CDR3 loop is CASSSGGRRAQYF. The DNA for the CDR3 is TGTGCCAGTAGTAGCGGGGGGCGGCGGGCGCAGTATTTT.

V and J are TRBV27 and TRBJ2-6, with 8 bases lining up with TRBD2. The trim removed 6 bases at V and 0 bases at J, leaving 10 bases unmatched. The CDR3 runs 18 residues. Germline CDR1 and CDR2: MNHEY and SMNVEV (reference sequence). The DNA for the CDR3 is TGTGCCAGCAGCTTTGTAGGCGGGGGGCTCTCTGGGGCCAACGTCCTGACTTTC. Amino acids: CASSFVGGGLSGANVLTF. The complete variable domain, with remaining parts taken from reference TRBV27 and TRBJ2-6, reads EAQVTQNPRYLITVTGKKLTVTCSQNMNHEYMSWYRQDPGLGLRQIYYSMNVEVTDKGDVPEGYKVSRKEKRNFPLILESPSPNQTSLYFCASSFVGGGLSGANVLTFGAGSRLTVL.

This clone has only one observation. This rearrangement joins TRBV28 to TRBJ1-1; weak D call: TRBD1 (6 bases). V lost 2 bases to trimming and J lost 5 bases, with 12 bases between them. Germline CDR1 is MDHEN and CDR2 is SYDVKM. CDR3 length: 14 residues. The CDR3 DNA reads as TGTGCCAGCAGTTTAGTCGGGGGGCAGACTGAAGCTTTCTTT. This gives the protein CASSLVGGQTEAFF. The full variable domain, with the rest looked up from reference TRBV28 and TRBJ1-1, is DVKVTQSSRYLVKRTGEKVFLECVQDMDHENMFWYRQDPGLGLRLIYFSYDVKMKEKGDIPEGYSVSREKKERFSLILESASTNQTSMYLCASSLVGGQTEAFFGQGTRLTVV.

CDR3 DNA: TGTGCCAGCAGTCAGACAGGGGTTGAAGAGACCCAGTACTTC. Translation gives CASSQTGVEETQYF. The chain couples TRBV5-4 to TRBJ2-5, with TRBD1 identical over 8 bases. In germline, CDR1 is SGHNT, CDR2 YYREEE (reference sequence). V shed 5 bases and J 3 bases; nucleotides not matched to a gene: 6. The CDR3 runs to 14 residues.

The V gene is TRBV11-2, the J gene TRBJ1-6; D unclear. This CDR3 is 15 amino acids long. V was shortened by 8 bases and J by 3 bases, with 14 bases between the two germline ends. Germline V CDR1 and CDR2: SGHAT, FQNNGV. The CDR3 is CASHSPGNYNSPLHF. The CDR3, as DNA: TGTGCCAGCCACAGCCCGGGGAACTATAATTCACCCCTCCACTTT. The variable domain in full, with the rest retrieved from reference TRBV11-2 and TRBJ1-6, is EAGVAQSPRYKIIEKRQSVAFWCNPISGHATLYWYQQILGQGPKLLIQFQNNGVVDDSQLPKDRFSAERLKGVDSTLKIQPAKLEDSAVYLCASHSPGNYNSPLHFGNGTRLTVT.

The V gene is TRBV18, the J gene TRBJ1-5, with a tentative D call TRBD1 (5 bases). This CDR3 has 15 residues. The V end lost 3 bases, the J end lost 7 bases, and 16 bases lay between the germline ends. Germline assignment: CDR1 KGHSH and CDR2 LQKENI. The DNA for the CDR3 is TGTGCCAGCTCACCTTCGACAGTACTCGGGCAGCCCCAGCATTTT. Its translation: CASSPSTVLGQPQHF.

The DNA for the CDR3 is TGTGCCAGCAGTCAGTCCGGGACAGTGAACACTGAAGCTTTCTTT. It encodes CASSQSGTVNTEAFF. V is TRBV6-6 and J is TRBJ1-1; 7 bases map to TRBD1. Per germline, CDR1 MNHNY and CDR2 SVGAGI (reference sequence). V shed 5 bases, J shed 0 bases, and the junction held 6 bases outside the gene matches. The CDR3 is 15 residues long.

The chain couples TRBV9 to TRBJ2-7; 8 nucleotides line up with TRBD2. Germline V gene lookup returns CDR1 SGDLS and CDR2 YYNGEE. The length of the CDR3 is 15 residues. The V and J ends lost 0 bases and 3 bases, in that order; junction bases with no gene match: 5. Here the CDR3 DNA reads TGTGCCAGCAGCGTAGAGAGTAGCGGGGTCTACGAGCAGTACTTC. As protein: CASSVESSGVYEQYF.

CDR3 nucleotides: TGTGCCAGCAGCGTAGAGAGCGGGGGATGGGATGAGCAGTTCTTC. It translates to CASSVESGGWDEQFF. The chain recombines TRBV9 with TRBJ2-1; the match to TRBD2 covers 8 bases. Losses at the gene ends were 0 bases for V and 8 bases for J; bases not matched to a gene: 7. This CDR3 has 15 amino acids. From germline, CDR1 is SGDLS and CDR2 YYNGEE.

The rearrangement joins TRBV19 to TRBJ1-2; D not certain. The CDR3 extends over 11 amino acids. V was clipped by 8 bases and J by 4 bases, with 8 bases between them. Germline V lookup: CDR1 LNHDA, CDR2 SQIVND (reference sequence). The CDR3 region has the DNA TGTGCCAGTGCGGATGTCTATGGCTACACCTTC. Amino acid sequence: CASADVYGYTF.

The CDR3 sequence is CASSIGGAYEQYF. The CDR3 region has the DNA TGTGCCAGTAGTATAGGCGGCGCCTACGAGCAGTACTTC. This rearrangement joins TRBV19 to TRBJ2-7; no clear D. V lost 1 base and J lost 2, with 6 bases in between. Germline CDR1 is LNHDA and CDR2 is SQIVND (reference sequence). The CDR3 is 13 amino acids.

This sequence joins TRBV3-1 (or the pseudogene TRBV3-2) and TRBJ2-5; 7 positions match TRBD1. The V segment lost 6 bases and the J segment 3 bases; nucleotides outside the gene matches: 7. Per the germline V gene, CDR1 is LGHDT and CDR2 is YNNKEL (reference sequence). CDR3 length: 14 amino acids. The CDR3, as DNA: TGTGCCAGCAGTCAAAGGACAGGCAAAGAGACCCAGTACTTC. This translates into CASSQRTGKETQYF.

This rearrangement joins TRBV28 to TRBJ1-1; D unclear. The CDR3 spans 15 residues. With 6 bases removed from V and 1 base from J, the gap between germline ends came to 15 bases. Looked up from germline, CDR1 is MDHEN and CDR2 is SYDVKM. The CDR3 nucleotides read TGTGCCAGCAGCCTCCCCGGGAAGGGGAACACTGAAGCTTTCTTT. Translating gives CASSLPGKGNTEAFF.

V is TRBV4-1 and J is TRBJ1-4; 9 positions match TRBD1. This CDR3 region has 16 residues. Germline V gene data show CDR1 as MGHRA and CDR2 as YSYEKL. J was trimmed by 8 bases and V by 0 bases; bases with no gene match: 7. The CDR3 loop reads CASSQEIGTGWEKLFF. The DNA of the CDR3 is TGCGCCAGCAGCCAAGAAATAGGGACAGGGTGGGAAAAACTGTTTTTT.

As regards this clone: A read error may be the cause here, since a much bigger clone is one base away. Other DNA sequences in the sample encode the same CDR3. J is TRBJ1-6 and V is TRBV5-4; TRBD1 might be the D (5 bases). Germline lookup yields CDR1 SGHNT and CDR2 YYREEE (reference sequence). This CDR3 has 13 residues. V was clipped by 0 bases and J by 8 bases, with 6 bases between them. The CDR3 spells CASSLEGDSPLHF. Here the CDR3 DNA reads TGTGCCAGCAGCTTGGAAGGGGATTCACCCCTCCACTTT.

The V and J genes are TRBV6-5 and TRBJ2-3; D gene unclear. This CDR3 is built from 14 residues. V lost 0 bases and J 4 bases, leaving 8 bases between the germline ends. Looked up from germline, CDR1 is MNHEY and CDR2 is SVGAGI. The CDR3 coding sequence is TGTGCCAGCAGTTACTCGTTATTTGCAGATACGCAGTATTTT. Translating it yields CASSYSLFADTQYF.

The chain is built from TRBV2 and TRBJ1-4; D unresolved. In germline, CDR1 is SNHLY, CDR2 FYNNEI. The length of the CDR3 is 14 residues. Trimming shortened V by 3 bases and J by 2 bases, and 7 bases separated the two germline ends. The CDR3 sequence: CASSDILTNEKLFF. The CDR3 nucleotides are TGTGCCAGCAGTGACATACTCACTAATGAAAAACTGTTTTTT.

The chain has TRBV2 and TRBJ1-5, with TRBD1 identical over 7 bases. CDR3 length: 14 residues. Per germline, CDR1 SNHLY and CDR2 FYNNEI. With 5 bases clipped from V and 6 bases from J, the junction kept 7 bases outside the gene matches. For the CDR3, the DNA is TGTGCCAGCAGTATAGACAGGGCAAGTCAGCCCCAGCATTTT. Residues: CASSIDRASQPQHF.

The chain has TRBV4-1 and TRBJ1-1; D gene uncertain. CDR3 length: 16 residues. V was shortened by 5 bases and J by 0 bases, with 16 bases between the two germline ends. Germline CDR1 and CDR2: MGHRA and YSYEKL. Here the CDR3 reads CASSARGTIMNTEAFF. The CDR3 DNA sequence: TGCGCCAGCAGCGCCCGCGGCACGATAATGAACACTGAAGCTTTCTTT.